These T cell receptor beta chains were read from a single sample in a study of blood T cell repertoires in COVID-19. Data came from immunoSEQ multiplex PCR; TCRdb stores just in-frame clones and leaves some out. The table includes 110,000 or so clones, roughly 85% detected once. The specimen sequenced was peripheral blood. The receptors come from a woman in her sixties with COVID-19, enrolled during active disease. Both conserved end residues are trimmed from each CDR3. Each record gives: CDR3 protein, V gene.

CDR3: ASSPRTAGTDTQY
V: TRBV4-1

CDR3: ASRTEFNYGYT
V: TRBV28

CDR3: ASSATTGGGYT
V: TRBV7-9

CDR3: ASSQSDRFTEAF
V: TRBV19

CDR3: ASSLTVNQPQH
V: TRBV7-3

CDR3: ASTGTAEDYGYT
V: TRBV21-1

CDR3: ATSRTGEGYT
V: TRBV24-1

CDR3: ASSQDRGQGEQF
V: TRBV4-3

CDR3: SVEVETAGNAF
V: TRBV29-1

CDR3: ASSQDFPAIY
V: TRBV3-1/TRBV3-2

CDR3: ASSKTGPQH
V: TRBV6-6

CDR3: ASSIRGTYEQY
V: TRBV19

CDR3: ASSYGVLVGANVLT
V: TRBV27

CDR3: ASGTGSNYGYT
V: TRBV18

CDR3: ARGLGGTGGQQETQY
V: TRBV12-5

CDR3: ASSFLDTGMGGYT
V: TRBV5-4

CDR3: ASIAKFKADTQY
V: TRBV28

CDR3: ASSVGLAGSADTQY
V: TRBV9

CDR3: ATSTSDQQGGKQF
V: TRBV15

CDR3: ASVQGARRENAF
V: TRBV28

CDR3: ASRGEDSTEAF
V: TRBV2

CDR3: ASSLPVGELF
V: TRBV7-3

CDR3: ASSYSTRKQF
V: TRBV6-2/TRBV6-3

CDR3: ASSIGGDGEKLF
V: TRBV7-6

CDR3: AWSGGLAGVQETQY
V: TRBV30

CDR3: ASRPEHAEAF
V: TRBV12-3/TRBV12-4

CDR3: ASSTGLSDPEAF
V: TRBV9

CDR3: AWSSQGPFYGYT
V: TRBV30

CDR3: ASSEGTDLDEQY
V: TRBV10-1

CDR3: ASRDTGNYGYT
V: TRBV27

CDR3: ASRVGTGGNQPQH
V: TRBV2

CDR3: ASSSSGELF
V: TRBV7-9

CDR3: SVDTGFYAGELF
V: TRBV29-1